The following is a T cell receptor (beta chain) sequence with its context. Antigen specificity is unknown. This record comes from a study of response to subunit inactivated influenza vaccine. Study-wide findings and caveats: Each seasonal influenza vaccination, the authors suggested, recruits few new T cells.

TCRdb processed the RT-PCR reads anew with MiXCR; each CDR3 protein has one entry. Of under 550,000 distinct CDR3 sequences listed, less than 7.5% were seen once; the top ten hold about 12%. The germline gives CDR1 DFQATT, CDR2 SNEGSKA (reference sequence). This CDR3 comprises 13 residues. The V segment lost 6 bases and the J segment 8 bases; nucleotides outside the gene matches: 8. This specimen consisted of PBMCs from blood, obtained less than 30 months after vaccination. This TCR derives from a man between 50 and 75 years old who received an inactivated influenza vaccine. The chain recombines TRBV20-1 with TRBJ1-4; 8 bases are shared with TRBD1. For the CDR3, the DNA is TGCAGTGCCGCAGGGGGCGCAGGGGAAAAACTGTTTTTT. It is translated as CSAAGGAGEKLFF.